The rows below give T cell receptor beta chains drawn from one sample of a study of T cell repertoires in cytomegalovirus infection. TCRdb recomputed calls from the reads with MiXCR, one row per CDR3 protein. The sample gives just over 300,000 distinct CDR3 sequences, about 17% of which show up once; about 12% is in the top ten. The sequencing sample was made of PBMCs. These receptors came from a human donor in good health (CMV status not recorded). Some clones in this sample may be carry-over from other donors' samples. CDR3s include the opening cysteine and the closing phenylalanine or tryptophan. The order of the fields is clone size, D gene, V gene, J gene, CDR3 DNA, CDR3 protein. The D gene is left open where the match is weak. A row's size may be missing; if present it is once, few, many or a size class.

clone_size: .; d_call: TRBD1; v_call: TRBV20-1; j_call: TRBJ1-2; cdr3_nt: TGCAGTGCTGGCCGGACAGGTACCTATGGCTACACCTTC; cdr3_aa: CSAGRTGTYGYTF
clone_size: few; d_call: .; v_call: TRBV20-1; j_call: TRBJ1-5; cdr3_nt: TGCAGCGCAAGAACTCCTGGGAGCAATCAGCCCCAGCATTTT; cdr3_aa: CSARTPGSNQPQHF
clone_size: few; d_call: TRBD1; v_call: TRBV7-3; j_call: TRBJ2-7; cdr3_nt: TGTGCCAGCAGCTTTGGGGCGCGGACAGGGGGCTACGAGCAGTACTTC; cdr3_aa: CASSFGARTGGYEQYF
clone_size: .; d_call: .; v_call: TRBV3-1; j_call: TRBJ1-4; cdr3_nt: TGTGCCAGCAGCCACCCGCGTTTGGGGGATGAAAAACTGTTTTTT; cdr3_aa: CASSHPRLGDEKLFF
clone_size: many; d_call: .; v_call: TRBV7-2; j_call: TRBJ2-7; cdr3_nt: TGTGCCAGCAGCCTAGGACCGATCTACGAGCAGTACTTC; cdr3_aa: CASSLGPIYEQYF
clone_size: many; d_call: .; v_call: TRBV12-3/TRBV12-4; j_call: TRBJ1-5; cdr3_nt: TGTGCCAGCCAACACAAAGGCAATCAGCCCCAGCATTTT; cdr3_aa: CASQHKGNQPQHF
clone_size: few; d_call: .; v_call: TRBV15; j_call: TRBJ1-1; cdr3_nt: TGTGCCACCAGCAGTGTCTCAGAGAACACTGAAGCTTTCTTT; cdr3_aa: CATSSVSENTEAFF
clone_size: many; d_call: .; v_call: TRBV7-2; j_call: TRBJ2-1; cdr3_nt: TGTGCCAGCAGCCAAGGGGGGTCCTCCTACAATGAGCAGTTCTTC; cdr3_aa: CASSQGGSSYNEQFF
clone_size: few; d_call: .; v_call: TRBV20-1; j_call: TRBJ2-1; cdr3_nt: TGCAGTGCTAGCAGGGGGGTTTGGGATGAGCAGTTCTTC; cdr3_aa: CSASRGVWDEQFF
clone_size: many; d_call: .; v_call: TRBV27; j_call: TRBJ1-5; cdr3_nt: TGTGCCAGCAGTTCCACCTATGCAGAGCCCCAGCATTTT; cdr3_aa: CASSSTYAEPQHF
clone_size: .; d_call: .; v_call: TRBV5-4; j_call: TRBJ2-3; cdr3_nt: TGTGCCAGCAGCAGGGACCGAGCGACAGATACGCAGTATTTT; cdr3_aa: CASSRDRATDTQYF
clone_size: many; d_call: TRBD1; v_call: TRBV20-1; j_call: TRBJ2-3; cdr3_nt: TGCAGTGCTCACAGGGGGTTTGGCGGTATCTTTAGGAATACGCAGTATTTT; cdr3_aa: CSAHRGFGGIFRNTQYF
clone_size: few; d_call: .; v_call: TRBV28; j_call: TRBJ1-2; cdr3_nt: TGTGCCAGCAGTTTGCAGGCTGGCTACACCTTC; cdr3_aa: CASSLQAGYTF
clone_size: many; d_call: .; v_call: TRBV12-3/TRBV12-4; j_call: TRBJ1-2; cdr3_nt: TGTGCCAGCAGTTTTTTATTCGGCGGTAATGGCTACACCTTC; cdr3_aa: CASSFLFGGNGYTF
clone_size: .; d_call: TRBD1; v_call: TRBV7-6; j_call: TRBJ2-2; cdr3_nt: TGTGCCAGCAGCCTTAGGGGTACCGGGACAGGGACCGGGGAGCTGTTTTTT; cdr3_aa: CASSLRGTGTGTGELFF
clone_size: many; d_call: TRBD1; v_call: TRBV28; j_call: TRBJ2-5; cdr3_nt: TGTGCCAGCAGTTTAGCCCTGACAGGGGTGGAGACCCAGTACTTC; cdr3_aa: CASSLALTGVETQYF
clone_size: many; d_call: .; v_call: TRBV6-2/TRBV6-3; j_call: TRBJ1-1; cdr3_nt: TGTGCCAGCAGTGACTACAGGAACACTGAAGCTTTCTTT; cdr3_aa: CASSDYRNTEAFF
clone_size: .; d_call: .; v_call: TRBV28; j_call: TRBJ1-5; cdr3_nt: TGTGCCAGCAGTTTGGTTGTGCTTTCGTCGCAGCCCCAGCATTTT; cdr3_aa: CASSLVVLSSQPQHF
clone_size: many; d_call: TRBD1; v_call: TRBV28; j_call: TRBJ2-1; cdr3_nt: TGTGCCAGCAGTTTGTACAGGGGAAGGAATGAGCAGTTCTTC; cdr3_aa: CASSLYRGRNEQFF
clone_size: .; d_call: .; v_call: TRBV28; j_call: TRBJ1-1; cdr3_nt: TGTGCCAGCAGGGAACAGACAAGTGAAGCTTTCTTT; cdr3_aa: CASREQTSEAFF
clone_size: .; d_call: .; v_call: TRBV5-1; j_call: TRBJ2-3; cdr3_nt: TGCGCCAGCAGCTTCCGACCTCGAGCTGATACGCAGTATTTT; cdr3_aa: CASSFRPRADTQYF
clone_size: many; d_call: .; v_call: TRBV12-3/TRBV12-4; j_call: TRBJ1-1; cdr3_nt: TGTGCCAGCAGTTTGGCAGGGCAAAACACTGAAGCTTTCTTT; cdr3_aa: CASSLAGQNTEAFF
clone_size: many; d_call: TRBD1; v_call: TRBV7-2; j_call: TRBJ2-7; cdr3_nt: TGTGCCAGCAGCTTAGCGACTTGGACAGGGACCAGCTCCTACGAGCAGTACTTC; cdr3_aa: CASSLATWTGTSSYEQYF
clone_size: .; d_call: .; v_call: TRBV28; j_call: TRBJ2-1; cdr3_nt: TGTGCCAGCAGCCAGGGGGGAACCTACAATGAGCAGTTCTTC; cdr3_aa: CASSQGGTYNEQFF
clone_size: .; d_call: .; v_call: TRBV18; j_call: TRBJ1-3; cdr3_nt: TGTGCCAGCTCACCGAGAGGGACCGACTACTCTGGAAACACCATATATTTT; cdr3_aa: CASSPRGTDYSGNTIYF
clone_size: .; d_call: TRBD1; v_call: TRBV20-1; j_call: TRBJ1-1; cdr3_nt: TGCAGTGCTAGTAGGAATCGACAGGGGGCCCACACTGAAGCTTTCTTT; cdr3_aa: CSASRNRQGAHTEAFF
clone_size: .; d_call: .; v_call: TRBV10-3; j_call: TRBJ1-6; cdr3_nt: TGTGCCATCGGTAAACCTTCCCAGGGGTATAATTCACCCCTCCACTTT; cdr3_aa: CAIGKPSQGYNSPLHF
clone_size: few; d_call: .; v_call: TRBV4-1; j_call: TRBJ1-4; cdr3_nt: TGCGCCAGCAGCCAAGAGGGCAGGGGCCGTGAAAAACTGTTTTTT; cdr3_aa: CASSQEGRGREKLFF
clone_size: .; d_call: .; v_call: TRBV7-9; j_call: TRBJ2-2; cdr3_nt: TGTGCCAGCAGAAATAATGGAGGCGGGGAGCTGTTTTTT; cdr3_aa: CASRNNGGGELFF
clone_size: many; d_call: .; v_call: TRBV7-6; j_call: TRBJ1-3; cdr3_nt: TGTGCCAGCAGCTTTGGGGCTACCTCTGGAAACACCATATATTTT; cdr3_aa: CASSFGATSGNTIYF
clone_size: many; d_call: .; v_call: TRBV7-2; j_call: TRBJ2-5; cdr3_nt: TGTGCCAGCAGCCGCGCTCTGATAGTTGAGACCCAGTACTTC; cdr3_aa: CASSRALIVETQYF
clone_size: .; d_call: .; v_call: TRBV7-3; j_call: TRBJ2-2; cdr3_nt: TGTGCCAGCAGCTTAACCCCGACGGGGAGAGGCAACACCGGGGAGCTGTTTTTT; cdr3_aa: CASSLTPTGRGNTGELFF
clone_size: many; d_call: .; v_call: TRBV7-9; j_call: TRBJ1-1; cdr3_nt: TGTGCCAGCAGCGCTTCAGGGTTGGCTGAAGCTTTCTTT; cdr3_aa: CASSASGLAEAFF
clone_size: .; d_call: TRBD1; v_call: TRBV27; j_call: TRBJ2-1; cdr3_nt: TGTGCCAGCAGCCTCCGGACAGGGGCGATATTCTACAATGAGCAGTTCTTC; cdr3_aa: CASSLRTGAIFYNEQFF
clone_size: many; d_call: .; v_call: TRBV7-9; j_call: TRBJ1-1; cdr3_nt: TGTGCCAGCAGCCGGGGTCGGGGGAACACTGAAGCTTTCTTT; cdr3_aa: CASSRGRGNTEAFF
clone_size: .; d_call: TRBD2; v_call: TRBV11-1; j_call: TRBJ2-1; cdr3_nt: TGTGCCAGCAGCAAAACCGGGACTAGCGGGGGACTCTACAATGAGCAGTTCTTC; cdr3_aa: CASSKTGTSGGLYNEQFF
clone_size: many; d_call: .; v_call: TRBV6-1; j_call: TRBJ1-6; cdr3_nt: TGTGCCACCGAAACGGACGGAATAAGCTCCTATAATTCACCCCTCCACTTT; cdr3_aa: CATETDGISSYNSPLHF